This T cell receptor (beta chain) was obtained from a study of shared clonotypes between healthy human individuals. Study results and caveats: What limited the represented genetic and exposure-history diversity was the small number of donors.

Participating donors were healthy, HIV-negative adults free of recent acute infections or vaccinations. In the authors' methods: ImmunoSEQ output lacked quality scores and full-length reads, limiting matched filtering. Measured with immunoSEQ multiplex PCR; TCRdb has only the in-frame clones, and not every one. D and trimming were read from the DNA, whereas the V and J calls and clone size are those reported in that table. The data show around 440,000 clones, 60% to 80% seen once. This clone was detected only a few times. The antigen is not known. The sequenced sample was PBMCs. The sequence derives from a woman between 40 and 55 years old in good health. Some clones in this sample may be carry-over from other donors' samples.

The DNA for the CDR3 is TGTGCCAGTAGTATGAACGGGGGGGCAAACAATGAGCAGTTCTTC. Its translation: CASSMNGGANNEQFF. V gene TRBV19 combines with J gene TRBJ2-1; 8 nucleotides line up with TRBD2. V gave up 3 bases and J gave up 5 bases; unmatched junction bases: 6. This CDR3 is built from 15 residues. Germline V CDR1 and CDR2: LNHDA, SQIVND (reference sequence).